This paragraph reports one T cell receptor (beta chain). What antigen it recognizes has not been identified. No base-level quality is on record; no much larger clone is a single base apart. Libraries came from the immunoSEQ multiplex PCR assay. As stored in TCRdb, this immuneACCESS dataset retains in-frame rearrangements with V and J assigned. A fraction of the clones does not appear; measured against another copy, unresolved V genes explain less than half of the discrepancy, and the remainder lacks a known reason. The sample has about 130,000 clones on record, 80% to 95% of them singletons. Roughly 8.6% of the sample goes to the ten largest clones. From the cysteine up to the phenylalanine, the CDR3 has a length of 13 residues. The DNA shown is the 39-base CDR3, in frame from base 1. Sequences SGHRS (CDR1) and YFSETQ (CDR2) are obtained from the germline V gene. Trimming removed 4 bases from V and 8 bases from J; the gene matches leave 3 bases unexplained.

These data are taken from a study of control samples from healthy donors and cancer patients (dated by TCRdb to 2020 to 2021). The clonotype was recovered from a young man in good health. The sequencing sample was made of blood. The rearranged chain carries TRBV5-1 and TRBJ1-4, and TRBD1 matches 9 of the central bases. The CDR3 is CASSEQGAEKLFF. The DNA sequence is given as TGCGCCAGCAGCGAACAGGGGGCAGAAAAACTGTTTTTT.